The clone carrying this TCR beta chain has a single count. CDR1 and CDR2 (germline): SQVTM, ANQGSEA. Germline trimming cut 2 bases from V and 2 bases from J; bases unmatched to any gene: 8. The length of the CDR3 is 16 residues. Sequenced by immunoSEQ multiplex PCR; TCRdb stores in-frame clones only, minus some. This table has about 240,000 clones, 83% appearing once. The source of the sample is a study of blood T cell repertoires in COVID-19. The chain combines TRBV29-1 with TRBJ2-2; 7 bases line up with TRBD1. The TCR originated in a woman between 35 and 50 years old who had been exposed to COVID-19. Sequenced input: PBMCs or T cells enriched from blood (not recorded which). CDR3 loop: CSVETRGTVNTGELFF. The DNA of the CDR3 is TGCAGCGTTGAAACGAGGGGGACAGTCAACACCGGGGAGCTGTTTTTT.